This record looks at one T cell receptor (beta chain) sequence and its context. The clone's antigen remains unknown. Per-nucleotide qualities are absent, and no much larger clonotype sits a single base away. The cohort comprised 666 healthy bone marrow donors. At the time of sampling, every cohort member was nominally healthy, though immune exposures that went unrecorded were likely present. The donor tested CMV seronegative, placing the donor among the 300 to 450 seronegative members of the cohort. Each donor provided a peripheral blood sample, and peripheral blood mononuclear cells were used for TCR beta sequencing. Genomic DNA was extracted from the blood cell samples with the Qiagen DNeasy Blood Extraction Kit. Including cysteine and phenylalanine, the CDR3 has 16 amino acids. This entry keeps only the CDR3 DNA: 48 bases, framed from base 1. V and J lose 1 base and 1 base, and a span of 10 bases separates them. Reading the germline V gene gives CDR1 LGHNA and CDR2 YNFKEQ.

This record belongs to a study of cytomegalovirus exposure and HLA in healthy donors (dated by TCRdb to the late 2010s). Background for the entire study: In an earlier analysis of some 610 of the donors, 250 to 300 Gb of sequence data and 120 million or so unique TCR beta sequences from 150 million to 200 million T cells were reported. An early release covering over 500 HLA-typed donors comprised around 300 gigabases of sequencing data and about 90 million unique TCR sequences. Of the 300 to 500 genotyped donors, less than 85% were placed in the genetic ancestry cluster associated with self-reported Caucasian donors. The aim of the study was to test whether cataloging public T cell receptors could identify signatures of past pathogen exposure. The study used immunosequencing to profile the T cell repertoires of approximately 690 subjects and linked those repertoires to cytomegalovirus serostatus. In addition to the first cohort of 650 to 750 subjects, a separate validation cohort of approximately 120 different subjects was used. To predict cytomegalovirus infection status, the study combined high-throughput TCR immunosequencing, statistical association of individual TCRs with disease status, and machine learning. A later analysis re-examined previously published TCR beta repertoires from just over 650 donors and added high-resolution HLA genotyping to investigate patterns of TCR occurrence. Rather than drawing on any new phenotypic data, the later analysis identified candidate immune exposures from TCR beta sequences and the way those sequences occurred across donors. An earlier analysis of 587 of the donors used high-throughput TCR beta sequencing to judge whether each TCR beta V gene segment behaved as functional or pseudogenic. Donor age, sex, ethnicity and CMV serostatus were collected together with the repertoire data. A later genetic analysis used genome-wide SNP genotypes for about 65% of the roughly 700 donors, treating that subset as a discovery cohort. Every repertoire in the discovery cohort had been generated on one and the same sequencing platform. HLA typing covered class I and class II loci at four-digit resolution. Typing coverage varied by locus: roughly 620-640 donors for A, B, C, DRB1 and DQB1; more than 500 for DQA1; 600 to 610 for DPA1; roughly 450 for DPB1. A handful of DR-DQ haplotypes were handled as single units for association and clustering because linkage in the cohort was strong. Among about 400 genotyped donors of the cohort, an average of roughly 230,000 unique TCR beta nucleotide sequences was sequenced per donor, of which 15% to 20% were non-productive.

On the study overall, not on this receptor specifically: Some IMGT-functional V segments, including TRBV6-2 and TRBV6-3, could not be distinguished by the 87-base-pair reads and were therefore excluded. When HLA alleles, especially DR and DQ, strongly co-occurred, TCR associations were difficult to assign to individual alleles. A later analysis found that TCR association rates varied across HLA loci, with DRB1 alleles showing the most associated TCRs and HLA-C alleles the fewest. Because counts were too low, some 16 rarely observed V segments, including chromosome 9 orphons, were excluded from the earlier analysis of several hundred of the donors. The classifier was reported to diagnose cytomegalovirus status with high specificity and sensitivity in both the original and validation cohorts. Linkage disequilibrium might explain the correlated functional status among segregating V segments, but an unknown experimental factor could not be ruled out. The study gave a list of roughly 150 TCR beta chains associated with cytomegalovirus. A later genetic analysis associated a missense DCLRE1C variant with V-gene and J-gene trimming of TCR beta chains, and an independent cohort replicated the association. A few of the identified cytomegalovirus-associated TCR beta chains were confirmed in vitro to be specific for cytomegalovirus antigens. Presence/absence analyses assumed roughly uniform sequencing depth across donors, an assumption that may not hold. In a later analysis, most CMV-associated TCR beta chains were found to appear HLA-restricted, with HLA associations seemingly driven largely by CMV exposure. A later analysis found that HLA-associated TCR beta chains were more clonally expanded and had lower generation probabilities than equally common non-associated chains. The cohort was sequenced for TCR beta chains only, and without alpha or paired-chain data the features that could be detected were limited. Because HLA typing was unavailable for some donors at each locus, only the typed subset was used in association tests. The only immune exposure information available for the cohort was CMV serostatus. A further reported finding was that TCR beta sequences accurately predicted the HLA-A and HLA-B alleles for most subjects in the first cohort. A cluster of highly shared sequence variants was judged likely to represent a technical artifact of the sequencing pipeline. While some public TCRs were present in many individuals, most TCR sequences turned up only very rarely across donors. It was suggested by the authors that the approach could potentially be generalized to other disease states and immunological phenotypes. Compared with the approximately 720-donor mean, donors in an Asian-associated ancestry cluster had fewer N-insertions in productive TCRs, according to a later genetic analysis. A later analysis associated 16,951 TCR beta sequences with specific HLA alleles at a false discovery rate of 0.05. Broadly in line with IMGT annotations, most TCR beta V segments showed up in productive rearrangements about 87% or about 30% of the time in an earlier analysis of approximately 600 of the donors. A later analysis reported that several top co-occurrence clusters appeared linked to parvovirus B19, influenza, CMV and Epstein-Barr virus.

Library creation used the immunoSEQ multiplex PCR assay. For the multiplex PCR, a mixture combining 60 forward primers for TCR Vbeta segments and 13 reverse primers for TCR Jbeta segments was used. The CDR3 region of rearranged TCR beta genes was amplified from genomic DNA by a multiplex PCR assay. The Illumina HiSeq System was used to sequence the amplified TCR beta libraries as 87-base-pair reads. The source study handled its data this way. A later analysis tallied 80 million to 95 million unique TCR beta chains across the 666 repertoires, and about 10 million of those chains were shared by two or more donors. Raw reads were error-corrected and collapsed into unique sequences with a nearest-neighbor algorithm that merged closely related sequences to remove PCR and sequencing errors. To assign V, D and J gene segments, CDR3 sequences were aligned to IMGT reference sequences. For a sequence to be retained, at least a six-nucleotide match to both a V gene segment and a J gene segment was required. Rearrangements were classified as productive when the CDR3 lacked stop codons and remained in frame with V and J, and all other rearrangements were classified as non-productive. CDR3 was defined by IMGT convention, running from the second conserved V-encoded cysteine to the conserved J-encoded phenylalanine. The earlier analysis of some 580 of the donors excluded any sequence lacking an unambiguous match to a single V gene segment. An earlier analysis of a few hundred of the donors classified V segments as functional when productive rearrangements were above 56.7% and as segregating when the standard deviation between donors was above 5%. A statistical classification framework was built for diagnosing cytomegalovirus status from the catalog of TCR beta chain sequences. A later analysis assigned V and J genes by comparing TCR nucleotide sequences with IMGT/GENE-DB human TR gene sequences. The TCRdist pipeline was used in a later analysis to assign CDR3 sequences and most-parsimonious VDJ recombination scenarios. A later analysis defined each TCR beta chain by its CDR3 amino acid sequence plus V-gene family, and excluded reads lacking a unique V-gene family. As a way to deal with suspected cross-contamination and a sequencing artifact, a later analysis dropped 592 nucleotide sequences that were highly shared and had low generation probability. In a later analysis, a clonal expansion index was calculated for each public chain from normalized within-repertoire ranks of inferred template counts. In a later analysis, generation probabilities were computed using a VDJ recombination model fitted to out-of-frame rearrangements, and the results were checked against IGoR. In a later analysis, hypergeometric tests were used to score TCR-TCR, TCR-HLA and TCR-CMV co-occurrence, with a repertoire-size bias correction applied to TCR pairs. To estimate false discovery rates, a later analysis permuted the HLA or CMV assignments 20 times. A later analysis grouped co-occurring TCRs with DBSCAN, adding TCRdist sequence similarity when clustering within HLA-allele-positive subsets. Repertoires with fewer than 30,000 or more than 120,000 public chains, plus five repertoires with anomalous nucleotide sharing, were excluded from co-occurrence clustering. Held by TCRdb, this immuneACCESS table contains in-frame sequences only and omits some clones. Under half of the omission traces to an unresolved V gene where checked; the cause of the rest is unknown. That table gives V, J and clone size, and the DNA gave D and trimming. The sample table shows about 160,000 clones, and about 76% are seen once. About 2% of the sample rests with the top ten.

The sample consisted of PBMCs. The chain uses TRBV4-2 and TRBJ2-2; possibly the D gene is TRBD2, per 6 matching bases. The receptor was isolated from a female donor in good health and CMV-seronegative. The CDR3 corresponds to CASSQGDSWNTGELFF. The DNA sequence reads TGTGCCAGCAGCCAAGGGGACTCCTGGAACACCGGGGAGCTGTTTTTT.